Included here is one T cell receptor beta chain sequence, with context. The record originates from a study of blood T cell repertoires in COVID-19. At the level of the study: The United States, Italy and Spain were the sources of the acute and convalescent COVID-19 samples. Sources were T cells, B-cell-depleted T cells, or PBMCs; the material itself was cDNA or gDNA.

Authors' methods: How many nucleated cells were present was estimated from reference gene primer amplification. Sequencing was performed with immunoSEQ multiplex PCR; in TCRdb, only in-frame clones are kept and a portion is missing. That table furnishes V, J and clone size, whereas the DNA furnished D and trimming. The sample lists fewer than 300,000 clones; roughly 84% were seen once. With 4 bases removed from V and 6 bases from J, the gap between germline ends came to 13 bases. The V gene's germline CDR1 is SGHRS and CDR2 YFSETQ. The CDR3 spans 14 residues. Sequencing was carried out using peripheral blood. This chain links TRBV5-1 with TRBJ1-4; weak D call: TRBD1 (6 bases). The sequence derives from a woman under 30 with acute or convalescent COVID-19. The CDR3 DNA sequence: TGCGCCAGCAGCCCAGGGGTGAGCGATGAAAAACTGTTTTTT. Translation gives CASSPGVSDEKLFF.